The rows below give T cell receptor beta chains drawn from one sample of a study of blood T cells in healthy people across ages. One entry per CDR3 protein results from TCRdb running MiXCR on the 5' RACE reads. The sample has under 2 million distinct CDR3 sequences, about 31% seen once. The sequenced material came from blood. These TCRs come from a woman in her twenties or thirties in good health. The CDR3 runs from the conserved cysteine through the conserved F or W. The D gene is left open where the match is weak. Clone size is stated in some rows and not others, as once, few, many or a class when expanded.

DNA: TGCAGTGCTAGAGATATAAGAGCGCCTCGCACAGATACGCAGTATTTT
CDR3: CSARDIRAPRTDTQYF
J: TRBJ2-3
D: .
V: TRBV20-1
size: .

DNA: TGCGCCAGCAGCCACGACACCGTGACTAGCGGAACCTACGAGCAGTACTTC
CDR3: CASSHDTVTSGTYEQYF
J: TRBJ2-7
D: TRBD2
V: TRBV4-1
size: .

DNA: TGTGCCAGCAGCTTAGGCAGGGGATTTGGAGAGACCCAGTACTTC
CDR3: CASSLGRGFGETQYF
J: TRBJ2-5
D: .
V: TRBV7-8
size: few

DNA: TGCAGTGCTAGAGATCCCGAATGGACAGGGGGGCCCCACGAGCAGTACTTC
CDR3: CSARDPEWTGGPHEQYF
J: TRBJ2-7
D: TRBD1
V: TRBV20-1
size: few

DNA: TGTGCCAGCACTCACCCCGGGCCCAATGAGCAGTTCTTC
CDR3: CASTHPGPNEQFF
J: TRBJ2-1
D: .
V: TRBV28
size: few

DNA: TGCAGTGCTAGCTCCGCCGGGGGGCTTCTCTACGAGCAGTACTTC
CDR3: CSASSAGGLLYEQYF
J: TRBJ2-7
D: .
V: TRBV20-1
size: few

DNA: TGTGCCGGCAGTTACTCGGGGGGAGCGGGGGAGCAGTTCTTC
CDR3: CAGSYSGGAGEQFF
J: TRBJ2-1
D: TRBD2
V: TRBV6-5
size: .

DNA: TGTGCCAGCAGTGAGTTAGGCAGGTACACAGATACGCAGTATTTT
CDR3: CASSELGRYTDTQYF
J: TRBJ2-3
D: .
V: TRBV25-1
size: .

DNA: TGTGCCAGCAGTTTGAAAGCGGGGGTCTCCTACGAGCAGTACTTC
CDR3: CASSLKAGVSYEQYF
J: TRBJ2-7
D: TRBD2
V: TRBV12-3/TRBV12-4
size: .

DNA: TGCAGTGCTAGCCCCTGGAGGGCTATGAACACTGAAGCTTTCTTT
CDR3: CSASPWRAMNTEAFF
J: TRBJ1-1
D: .
V: TRBV20-1
size: .

DNA: TGTGCCAGCAGCTTAGTTTGGGGAGAGGGGACCCAGTACTTC
CDR3: CASSLVWGEGTQYF
J: TRBJ2-5
D: .
V: TRBV7-2
size: .

DNA: TGTGCCAGCAGTCCCAAAGGGTTCGAGACCCAGTACTTC
CDR3: CASSPKGFETQYF
J: TRBJ2-5
D: .
V: TRBV12-3/TRBV12-4
size: .

DNA: TGCAGCGTTGTTAGTCCCCGGGGGGAGACCCAGTACTTC
CDR3: CSVVSPRGETQYF
J: TRBJ2-5
D: .
V: TRBV29-1
size: .

DNA: TGTGCCATCCGGGACAGCGCCCGAGCTAACTATGGCTACACCTTC
CDR3: CAIRDSARANYGYTF
J: TRBJ1-2
D: TRBD1
V: TRBV10-3
size: .

DNA: TGTGCCTGGAGCAAGACAGGGTTCCACTATGGCTACACCTTC
CDR3: CAWSKTGFHYGYTF
J: TRBJ1-2
D: TRBD1
V: TRBV30
size: few

DNA: TGCAGTGCTGAACAAGGACACCTGAACACTGAAGCTTTCTTT
CDR3: CSAEQGHLNTEAFF
J: TRBJ1-1
D: .
V: TRBV20-1
size: .

DNA: TGTGCCAGCAGCCCCGGGACGGAGTACAATCAGCCCCAGCATTTT
CDR3: CASSPGTEYNQPQHF
J: TRBJ1-5
D: .
V: TRBV12-3/TRBV12-4
size: .

DNA: TGCGCCAGCAGCCAAAAGGGGACGTCAGGGTCCGAGCAGTACTTC
CDR3: CASSQKGTSGSEQYF
J: TRBJ2-7
D: .
V: TRBV4-1
size: .

DNA: TGTGCCAGCAGCTTAAAGCTGGGCGAGCAGTACTTC
CDR3: CASSLKLGEQYF
J: TRBJ2-7
D: .
V: TRBV7-2
size: few

DNA: TGTGCCAGCAACCTGGGACTAGCGGGGGGAAGCTCCTACAATGAGCAGTTCTTC
CDR3: CASNLGLAGGSSYNEQFF
J: TRBJ2-1
D: TRBD2
V: TRBV6-1
size: .

DNA: TGCGCCAGCAGCCAGAGCCGAGGACAGGGGGCTTCTGGAAACACCATATATTTT
CDR3: CASSQSRGQGASGNTIYF
J: TRBJ1-3
D: TRBD1
V: TRBV4-1
size: few

DNA: TGTGCCAGCAGCTTAGCCGGGACAGGGCCGAGGTCGACCCAGTACTTC
CDR3: CASSLAGTGPRSTQYF
J: TRBJ2-5
D: TRBD1
V: TRBV7-9
size: .

DNA: TGTGCCACCAGCACGACCCCTCAAGAGACCCAGTACTTC
CDR3: CATSTTPQETQYF
J: TRBJ2-5
D: .
V: TRBV15
size: many

DNA: TGTGCCAGCAGAAGACAGGGGGCGCGTGGAGATACGCAGTATTTT
CDR3: CASRRQGARGDTQYF
J: TRBJ2-3
D: TRBD1
V: TRBV27
size: .

DNA: TGTGCCAGCAGCACCAATCTTCGCACAGATACGCAGTATTTT
CDR3: CASSTNLRTDTQYF
J: TRBJ2-3
D: .
V: TRBV7-6
size: .

DNA: TGTGCCAGCAGCGCTAGCGGGGGGGCAACATATACGCAGTATTTT
CDR3: CASSASGGATYTQYF
J: TRBJ2-3
D: TRBD2
V: TRBV9
size: few

DNA: TGTGCCCAATACTACTACGAGCAGTACTTC
CDR3: CAQYYYEQYF
J: TRBJ2-7
D: .
V: TRBV12-3/TRBV12-4
size: .

DNA: TGTGCCAGCAGGTTTGGGGAAAAATTCAATCAGCCCCAGCATTTT
CDR3: CASRFGEKFNQPQHF
J: TRBJ1-5
D: .
V: TRBV5-5
size: .

DNA: TGTGCCAGTAGCCTACCCTGGGCAGATACGCAGTATTTT
CDR3: CASSLPWADTQYF
J: TRBJ2-3
D: .
V: TRBV19
size: .

DNA: TGCAATGCTAGAAAGGGGGCCCTCGGCGAGCAGTACTTC
CDR3: CNARKGALGEQYF
J: TRBJ2-7
D: TRBD1
V: TRBV20-1
size: .

DNA: TGCAGCGTTTACGGTGACAGGGGCTTATCCTACAATGAGCAGTTCTTC
CDR3: CSVYGDRGLSYNEQFF
J: TRBJ2-1
D: TRBD1
V: TRBV29-1
size: .

DNA: TGTGCCAGCAGTTCGACAGGGATGGGTGGCTACACCTTC
CDR3: CASSSTGMGGYTF
J: TRBJ1-2
D: TRBD1
V: TRBV27
size: .

DNA: TGCGCCAGCAGCCAAGGCCAGCGCAGGGTGGGCGAAAAACTGTTTTTT
CDR3: CASSQGQRRVGEKLFF
J: TRBJ1-4
D: .
V: TRBV4-1
size: .

DNA: TGCAGTGCTAGATCCGGGACCTACGAGCAGTACTTC
CDR3: CSARSGTYEQYF
J: TRBJ2-7
D: .
V: TRBV20-1
size: many

DNA: TGTGCCAGCAGCTTAAGGGGTACCCCAGATACGCAGTATTTT
CDR3: CASSLRGTPDTQYF
J: TRBJ2-3
D: .
V: TRBV7-2
size: few

DNA: TGTGCCGGCAGCTACCAGCGGGGGGGCACAGATACGCAGTATTTT
CDR3: CAGSYQRGGTDTQYF
J: TRBJ2-3
D: TRBD2
V: TRBV3-1
size: .

DNA: TGCAGTGCGTGCCAAGAACAGGGTCATGATGAAAAACTGTTTTTT
CDR3: CSACQEQGHDEKLFF
J: TRBJ1-4
D: .
V: TRBV20-1
size: .

DNA: TGTGCCAGCAGTTTTGGACAGTTGGATAATTCACCCCTCCACTTT
CDR3: CASSFGQLDNSPLHF
J: TRBJ1-6
D: .
V: TRBV6-5
size: few

DNA: TGTGCCAGCAGCGTAGACAGGGGGCTTGAAAAACTGTTTTTT
CDR3: CASSVDRGLEKLFF
J: TRBJ1-4
D: TRBD1
V: TRBV7-9
size: .

DNA: TGCAGTGCTATAACCACCAGGGGACCAGATACGCAGTATTTT
CDR3: CSAITTRGPDTQYF
J: TRBJ2-3
D: .
V: TRBV20-1
size: .

DNA: TGTGCCAGCAGTGCCTTTGACCTCAATCAGCCCCAGCATTTT
CDR3: CASSAFDLNQPQHF
J: TRBJ1-5
D: .
V: TRBV6-1
size: .